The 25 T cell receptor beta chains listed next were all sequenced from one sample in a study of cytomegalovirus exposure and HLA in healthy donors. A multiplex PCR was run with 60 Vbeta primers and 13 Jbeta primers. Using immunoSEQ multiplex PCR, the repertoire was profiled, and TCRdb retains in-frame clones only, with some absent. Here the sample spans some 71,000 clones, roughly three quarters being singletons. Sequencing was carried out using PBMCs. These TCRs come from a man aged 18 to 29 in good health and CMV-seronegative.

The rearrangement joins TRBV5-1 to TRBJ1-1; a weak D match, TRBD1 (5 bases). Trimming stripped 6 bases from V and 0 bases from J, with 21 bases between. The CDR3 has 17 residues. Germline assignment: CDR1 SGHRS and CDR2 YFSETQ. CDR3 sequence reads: CASKNGAGRGMNTEAFF. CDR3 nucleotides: TGCGCCAGCAAAAACGGAGCAGGGCGGGGAATGAACACTGAAGCTTTCTTT.

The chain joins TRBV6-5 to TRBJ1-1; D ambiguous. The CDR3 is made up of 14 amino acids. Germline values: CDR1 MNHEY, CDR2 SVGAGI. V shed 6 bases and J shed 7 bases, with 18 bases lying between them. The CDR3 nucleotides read TGTGCCAGCAGGGCCGACGAGACCCGGGGTGAAGCTTTCTTT. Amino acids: CASRADETRGEAFF.

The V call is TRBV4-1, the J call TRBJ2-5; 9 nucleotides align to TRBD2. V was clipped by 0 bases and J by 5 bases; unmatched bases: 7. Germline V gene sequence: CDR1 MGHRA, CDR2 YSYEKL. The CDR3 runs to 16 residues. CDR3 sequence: CASSQEKRGAGETQYF. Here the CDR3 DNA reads TGCGCCAGCAGCCAAGAGAAGCGGGGGGCGGGGGAGACCCAGTACTTC.

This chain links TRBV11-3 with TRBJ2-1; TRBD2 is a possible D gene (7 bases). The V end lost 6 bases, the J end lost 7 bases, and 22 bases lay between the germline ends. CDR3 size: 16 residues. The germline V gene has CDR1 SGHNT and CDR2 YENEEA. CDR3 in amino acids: CASSLGGRRGWNEQFF. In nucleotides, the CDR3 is TGTGCCAGCAGTCTCGGGGGGAGAAGGGGGTGGAATGAGCAGTTCTTC.

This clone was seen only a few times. The CDR3: CASSIGGVRNTIYF. The CDR3 DNA reads TGTGCCAGCAGTATAGGGGGAGTAAGAAACACCATATATTTT. The chain is built from TRBV28 and TRBJ1-3; D possibly corresponds to TRBD1 (6 bases). Germline-derived CDR1 and CDR2 are MDHEN and SYDVKM. This CDR3 has 14 residues. The V end lost 5 bases, the J end lost 5 bases, and 13 bases lay between the germline ends.

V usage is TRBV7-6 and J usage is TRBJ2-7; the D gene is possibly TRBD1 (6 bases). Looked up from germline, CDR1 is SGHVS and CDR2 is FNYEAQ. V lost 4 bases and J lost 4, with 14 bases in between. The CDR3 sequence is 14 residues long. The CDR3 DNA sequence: TGTGCCAGCAGCTCTACGGACAGTGAGTACGAGCAGTACTTC. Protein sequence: CASSSTDSEYEQYF.

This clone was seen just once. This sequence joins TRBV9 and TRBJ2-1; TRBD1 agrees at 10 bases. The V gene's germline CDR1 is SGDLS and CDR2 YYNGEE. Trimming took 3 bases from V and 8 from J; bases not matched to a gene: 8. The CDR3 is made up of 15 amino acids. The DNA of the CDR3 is TGTGCCAGCAGCGCCGGGACAGGGGCCTCCCATGAGCAGTTCTTC. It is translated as CASSAGTGASHEQFF.

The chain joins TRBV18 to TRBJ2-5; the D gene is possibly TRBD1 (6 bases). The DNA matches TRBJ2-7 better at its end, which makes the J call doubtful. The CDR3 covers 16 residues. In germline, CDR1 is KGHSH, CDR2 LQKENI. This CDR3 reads CASSPLAQGSTDEQYF. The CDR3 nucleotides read TGTGCCAGCTCACCGCTAGCTCAGGGGTCTACGGACGAGCAGTACTTC.

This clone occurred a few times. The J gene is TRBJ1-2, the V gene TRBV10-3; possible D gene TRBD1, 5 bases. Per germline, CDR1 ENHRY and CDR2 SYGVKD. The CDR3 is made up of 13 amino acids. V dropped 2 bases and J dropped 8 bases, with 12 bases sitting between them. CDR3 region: CAISEGGTGGYTF. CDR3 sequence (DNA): TGTGCCATCAGTGAGGGGGGGACGGGCGGCTACACCTTC.

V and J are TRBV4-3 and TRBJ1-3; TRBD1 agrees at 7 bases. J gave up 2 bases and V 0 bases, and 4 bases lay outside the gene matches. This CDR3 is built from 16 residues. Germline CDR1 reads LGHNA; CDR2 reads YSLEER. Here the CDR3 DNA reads TGCGCCAGCAGCCAAGACGGAGGGGGCACTGGAAACACCATATATTTT. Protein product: CASSQDGGGTGNTIYF.

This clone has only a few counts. CDR3 coding DNA: TGCGCCAGCAGCCTAGGACAGGGGCCTCTGTACGAGCAGTACGTC. This sequence encodes CASSLGQGPLYEQYV. The chain links TRBV4-1 to TRBJ2-7; 9 bases agree with TRBD1. The CDR3 spans 15 residues. J lost 4 bases, V lost 4 bases, and 8 bases had no gene match. Germline CDR1 is MGHRA and CDR2 is YSYEKL.

The CDR3 region is CASSYSSVNGELFF. CDR3 DNA sequence: TGTGCCAGCAGTTACTCGTCCGTTAACGGGGAGCTGTTTTTT. The genes are TRBV6-5 and TRBJ2-2; D gene ambiguous. Trimming removed 0 bases at V and 7 bases at J, with 9 bases between. The CDR3 runs to 14 residues. Germline V lookup: CDR1 MNHEY, CDR2 SVGAGI.

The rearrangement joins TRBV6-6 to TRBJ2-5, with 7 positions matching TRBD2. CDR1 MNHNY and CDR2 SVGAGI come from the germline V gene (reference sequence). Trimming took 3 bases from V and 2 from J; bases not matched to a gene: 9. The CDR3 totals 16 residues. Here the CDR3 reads CASSYYRDYTQETQYF. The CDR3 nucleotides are TGTGCCAGCAGTTATTACCGGGACTACACTCAAGAGACCCAGTACTTC.

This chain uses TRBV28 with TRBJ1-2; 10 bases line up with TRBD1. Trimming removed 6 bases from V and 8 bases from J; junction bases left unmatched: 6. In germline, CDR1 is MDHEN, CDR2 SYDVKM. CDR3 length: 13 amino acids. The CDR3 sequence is CASRSTGGVGYTF. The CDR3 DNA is TGTGCCAGCAGATCGACAGGGGGCGTAGGCTACACCTTC.

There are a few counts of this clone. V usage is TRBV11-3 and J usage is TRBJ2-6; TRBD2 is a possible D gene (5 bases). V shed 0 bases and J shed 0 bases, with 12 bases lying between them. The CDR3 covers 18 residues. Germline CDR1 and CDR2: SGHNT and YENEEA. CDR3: CASSLDLGSRSGANVLTF. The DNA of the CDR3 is TGTGCCAGCAGCTTAGATCTTGGGAGTCGCTCTGGGGCCAACGTCCTGACTTTC.

The CDR3 DNA sequence: TGTGCCAGCAGCTTAGGGAGGGACGTTACCTACGAGCAGTACTTC. As protein: CASSLGRDVTYEQYF. The chain has TRBV7-6 and TRBJ2-7; a possible D gene is TRBD2 (6 bases). From germline, CDR1 is SGHVS and CDR2 FNYEAQ. This CDR3 is 15 amino acids long. The ends were cut back, 1 base at V and 2 bases at J, with 12 bases in the middle.

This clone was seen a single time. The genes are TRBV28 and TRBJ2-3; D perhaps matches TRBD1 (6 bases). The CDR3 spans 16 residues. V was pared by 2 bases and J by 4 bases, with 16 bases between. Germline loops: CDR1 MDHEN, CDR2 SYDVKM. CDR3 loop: CASSLIQGLDADTQYF. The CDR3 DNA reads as TGTGCCAGCAGTTTAATACAGGGATTGGACGCAGATACGCAGTATTTT.

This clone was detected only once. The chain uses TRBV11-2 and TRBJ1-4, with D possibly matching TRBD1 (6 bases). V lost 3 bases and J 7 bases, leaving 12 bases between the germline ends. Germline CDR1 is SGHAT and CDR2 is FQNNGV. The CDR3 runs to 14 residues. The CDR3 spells CASSLQGWGEKLFF. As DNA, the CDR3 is TGTGCCAGCAGCTTGCAGGGGTGGGGTGAAAAACTGTTTTTT.

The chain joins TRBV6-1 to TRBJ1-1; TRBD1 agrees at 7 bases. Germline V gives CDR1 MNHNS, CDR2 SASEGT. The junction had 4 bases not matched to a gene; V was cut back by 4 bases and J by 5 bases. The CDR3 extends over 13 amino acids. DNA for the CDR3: TGTGCCAGCAGTGTACAGGGGCGGACTGAAGCTTTCTTT. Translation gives CASSVQGRTEAFF.

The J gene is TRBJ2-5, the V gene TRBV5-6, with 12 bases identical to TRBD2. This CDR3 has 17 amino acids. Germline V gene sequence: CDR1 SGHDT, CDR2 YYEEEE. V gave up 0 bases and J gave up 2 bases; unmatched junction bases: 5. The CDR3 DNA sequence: TGTGCCAGCAGCTTGGGACTAGCGGGGGTCAAACAAGAGACCCAGTACTTC. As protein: CASSLGLAGVKQETQYF.

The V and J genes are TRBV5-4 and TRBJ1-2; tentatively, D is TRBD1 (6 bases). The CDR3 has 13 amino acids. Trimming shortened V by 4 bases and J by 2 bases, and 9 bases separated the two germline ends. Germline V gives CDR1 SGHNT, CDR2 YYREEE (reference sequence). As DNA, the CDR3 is TGTGCCAGCAGCCTTGACAGGAACTATGGCTACACCTTC. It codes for CASSLDRNYGYTF.

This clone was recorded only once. Here the CDR3 reads CASRDRRTQHF. CDR3 sequence (DNA): TGTGCCAGCAGGGACAGGCGGACCCAGCATTTT. V usage is TRBV6-6 and J usage is TRBJ1-5; 7 bases map to TRBD1. V was pared by 6 bases and J by 11 bases, with 4 bases of the junction left unmatched. The CDR3 consists of 11 residues. Germline assignment: CDR1 MNHNY and CDR2 SVGAGI (reference sequence).

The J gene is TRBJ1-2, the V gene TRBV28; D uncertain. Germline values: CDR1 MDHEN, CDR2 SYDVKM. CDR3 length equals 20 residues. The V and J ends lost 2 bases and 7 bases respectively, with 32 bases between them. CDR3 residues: CASSLGLRAQPMISTVGYTF. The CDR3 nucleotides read TGTGCCAGCAGTTTAGGGCTGAGAGCCCAACCTATGATCTCTACGGTTGGCTACACCTTC.

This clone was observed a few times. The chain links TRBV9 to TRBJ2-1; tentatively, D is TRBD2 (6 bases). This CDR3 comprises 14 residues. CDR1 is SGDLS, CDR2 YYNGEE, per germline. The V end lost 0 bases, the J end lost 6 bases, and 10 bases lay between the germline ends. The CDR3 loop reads CASSVAGLSNEQFF. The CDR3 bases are TGTGCCAGCAGCGTAGCAGGACTATCCAATGAGCAGTTCTTC.

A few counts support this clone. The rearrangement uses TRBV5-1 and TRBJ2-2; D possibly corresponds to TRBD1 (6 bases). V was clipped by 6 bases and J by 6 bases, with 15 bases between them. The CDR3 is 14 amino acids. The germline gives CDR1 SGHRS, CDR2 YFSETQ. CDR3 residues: CASTKGDISGELFF. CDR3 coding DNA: TGCGCCAGCACCAAAGGGGACATATCCGGGGAGCTGTTTTTT.